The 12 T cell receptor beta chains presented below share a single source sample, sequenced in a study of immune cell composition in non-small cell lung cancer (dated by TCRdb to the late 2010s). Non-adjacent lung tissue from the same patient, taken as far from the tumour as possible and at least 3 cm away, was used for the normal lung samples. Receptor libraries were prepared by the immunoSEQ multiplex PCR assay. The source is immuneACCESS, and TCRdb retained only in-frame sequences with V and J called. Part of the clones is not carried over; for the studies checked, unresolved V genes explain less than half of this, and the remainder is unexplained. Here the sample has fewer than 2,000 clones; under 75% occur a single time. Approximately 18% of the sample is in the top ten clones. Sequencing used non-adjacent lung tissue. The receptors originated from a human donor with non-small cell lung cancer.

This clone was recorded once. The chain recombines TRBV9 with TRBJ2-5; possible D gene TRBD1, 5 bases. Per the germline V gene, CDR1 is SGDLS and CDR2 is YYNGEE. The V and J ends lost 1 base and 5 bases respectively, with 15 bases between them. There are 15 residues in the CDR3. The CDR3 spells CASSVKPGKPETQYF. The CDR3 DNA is TGTGCCAGCAGCGTAAAGCCAGGGAAGCCCGAGACCCAGTACTTC.

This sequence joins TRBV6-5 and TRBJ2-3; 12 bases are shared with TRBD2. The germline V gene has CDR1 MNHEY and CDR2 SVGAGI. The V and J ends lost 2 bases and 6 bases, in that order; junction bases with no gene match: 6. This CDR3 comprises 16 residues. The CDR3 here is CASSYLASGGADTQYF. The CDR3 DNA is TGTGCCAGCAGTTACCTGGCTAGCGGGGGGGCCGATACGCAGTATTTT.

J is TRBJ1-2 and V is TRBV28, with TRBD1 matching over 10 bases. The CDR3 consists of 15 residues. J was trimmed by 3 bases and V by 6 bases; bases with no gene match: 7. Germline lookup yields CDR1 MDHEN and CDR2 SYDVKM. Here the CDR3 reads CASSRRDRGDYGYTF. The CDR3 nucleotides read TGTGCCAGCAGCCGCCGGGACAGGGGAGACTATGGCTACACCTTC.

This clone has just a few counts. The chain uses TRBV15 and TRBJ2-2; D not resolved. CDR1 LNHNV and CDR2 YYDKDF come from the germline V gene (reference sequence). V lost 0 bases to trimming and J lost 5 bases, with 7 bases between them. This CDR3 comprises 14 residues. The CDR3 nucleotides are TGTGCCACCAGCAGAGATGGCGGAACCGGGGAGCTGTTTTTT. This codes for CATSRDGGTGELFF.

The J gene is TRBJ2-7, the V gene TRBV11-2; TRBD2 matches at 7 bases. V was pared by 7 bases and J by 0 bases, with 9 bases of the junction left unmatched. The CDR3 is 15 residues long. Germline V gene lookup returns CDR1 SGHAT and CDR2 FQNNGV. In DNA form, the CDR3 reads TGTGCCAGCACCCACCCCCCGGGGGGCTCCTACGAGCAGTACTTC. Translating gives CASTHPPGGSYEQYF.

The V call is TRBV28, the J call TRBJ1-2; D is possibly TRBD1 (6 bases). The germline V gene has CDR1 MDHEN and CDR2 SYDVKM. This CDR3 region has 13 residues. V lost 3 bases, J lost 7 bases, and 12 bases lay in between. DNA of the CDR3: TGTGCCAGCAGTTTGGGGGGGCAGGGTGGCTACACCTTC. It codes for CASSLGGQGGYTF.

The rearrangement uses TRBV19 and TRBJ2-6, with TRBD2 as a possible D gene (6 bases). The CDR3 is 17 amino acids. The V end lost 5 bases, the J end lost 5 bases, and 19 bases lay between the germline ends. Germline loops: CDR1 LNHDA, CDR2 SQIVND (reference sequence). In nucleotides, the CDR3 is TGTGCCAGTAGTGAGGGTGGTGGAGGGCTCTGGGCCAACGTCCTGACTTTC. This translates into CASSEGGGGLWANVLTF.

For the CDR3, the DNA is TGTGCCAGCAGCGTAGGAGGGGGAGAGGGCCAGCCCCAGCATTTT. Residues: CASSVGGGEGQPQHF. This chain connects TRBV9 to TRBJ1-5; weak D call: TRBD1 (6 bases). V lost 0 bases to trimming and J lost 7 bases, with 14 bases between them. CDR1 and CDR2 from the germline V gene are SGDLS and YYNGEE. The CDR3 has 15 residues.

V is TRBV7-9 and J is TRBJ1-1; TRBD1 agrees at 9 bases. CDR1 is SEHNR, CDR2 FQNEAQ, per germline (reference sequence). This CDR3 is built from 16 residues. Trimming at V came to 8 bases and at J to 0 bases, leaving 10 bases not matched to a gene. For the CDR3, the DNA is TGTGCCAGCGGCCTTCGAGGACAGGGGATGAACACTGAAGCTTTCTTT. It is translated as CASGLRGQGMNTEAFF.

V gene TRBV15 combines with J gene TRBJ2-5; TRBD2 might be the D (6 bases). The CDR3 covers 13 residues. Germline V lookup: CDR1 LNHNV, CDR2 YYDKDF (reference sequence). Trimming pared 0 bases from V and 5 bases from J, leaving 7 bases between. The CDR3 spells CATSREAGETQYF. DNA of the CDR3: TGTGCCACCAGCAGAGAGGCGGGGGAGACCCAGTACTTC.

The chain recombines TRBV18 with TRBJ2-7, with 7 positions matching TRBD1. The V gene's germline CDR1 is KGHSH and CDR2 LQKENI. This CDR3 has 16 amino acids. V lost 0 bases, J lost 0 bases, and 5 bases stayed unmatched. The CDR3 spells CASSPPTGLGSYEQYF. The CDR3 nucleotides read TGTGCCAGCTCACCACCGACAGGGCTGGGCTCCTACGAGCAGTACTTC. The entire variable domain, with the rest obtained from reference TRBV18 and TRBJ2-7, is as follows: NAGVMQNPRHLVRRRGQEARLRCSPMKGHSHVYWYRQLPEEGLKFMVYLQKENIIDESGMPKERFSAEFPKEGPSILRIQQVVRGDSAAYFCASSPPTGLGSYEQYFGPGTRLTVT.

For the CDR3, the DNA is TGCGCCAGCAGCCCCGCCGGGACAGGTTACAATGAGCAGTTCTTC. Amino acid sequence: CASSPAGTGYNEQFF. The chain has TRBV5-1 and TRBJ2-1, with 8 bases that match TRBD1. Trimming took 4 bases from V and 4 from J; bases not matched to a gene: 7. Looked up from germline, CDR1 is SGHRS and CDR2 is YFSETQ. This CDR3 spans 15 amino acids.